One and the same sample provided the 16 T cell receptor beta chains below, sequenced in a study of T-cell memory formation after mild COVID-19. TCRdb called the 5' RACE reads again in MiXCR, with one record for every CDR3 protein. The sample consists of some 490,000 distinct CDR3 sequences, roughly 18% of them appearing once. Sequenced material: PBMCs or a T cell subset sorted from them (not recorded which). These receptor sequences come from an adult woman who had mild COVID-19 (a few samples of this study predate the infection). Cell type and time point are not known.

CDR3 DNA sequence: TGTGCCAGCAGCTTAGGAGGGGCCGGAGGCACTGAAGCTTTCTTT. Residues: CASSLGGAGGTEAFF. The chain is built from TRBV7-2 and TRBJ1-1; TRBD1 might be the D (5 bases). The CDR3 runs 15 residues. Germline values: CDR1 SGHTA, CDR2 FQGNSA. The germline V and J ends were trimmed by 1 base and 4 bases, with 13 bases remaining between them.

V and J are TRBV12-3 or TRBV12-4 and TRBJ1-1; D gene uncertain. V was cut by 1 base and J by 6 bases, with 9 bases left in between. The CDR3 extends over 13 amino acids. CDR3 DNA sequence: TGTGCCAGCAGTTTAGGGTCTGGCCCTGAAGCTTTCTTT. Protein product: CASSLGSGPEAFF.

The V and J genes are TRBV5-1 and TRBJ2-7; TRBD2 matches at 7 bases. With V trimmed by 4 bases and J by 3 bases, 19 bases remained unmatched. The CDR3 covers 18 residues. Germline lookup yields CDR1 SGHRS and CDR2 YFSETQ. The DNA of the CDR3 is TGCGCCAGCAGCGCCGGACTAGACTCCATTCCCCGAAACTACGAGCAGTACTTC. Translated, it gives CASSAGLDSIPRNYEQYF.

The chain links TRBV6-5 to TRBJ1-4; D is unresolved. The V end was cut by 6 bases, the J end by 8 bases, with 16 bases between. The CDR3 is 14 residues long. Germline loops: CDR1 MNHEY, CDR2 SVGAGI. CDR3 DNA: TGTGCCAGCAGCACCGATCCCGTGGAGGAAAAACTGTTTTTT. Translation gives CASSTDPVEEKLFF.

V gene TRBV12-3 or TRBV12-4 combines with J gene TRBJ2-1; 9 nucleotides align to TRBD2. Trimming removed 5 bases from V and 9 bases from J; junction bases left unmatched: 11. The CDR3 loop spans 15 amino acids. The CDR3 region is CASSPLAGKLAEQFF. The CDR3 DNA is TGTGCCAGCAGTCCGCTAGCGGGGAAGCTGGCTGAGCAGTTCTTC.

The J gene is TRBJ2-2, the V gene TRBV6-1; 9 bases fit TRBD2. Germline CDR1 and CDR2: MNHNS and SASEGT. V trimming: 2 bases; J trimming: 5 bases; junction bases outside the gene matches: 9. The CDR3 loop spans 17 amino acids. The CDR3 DNA reads as TGTGCCAGCAGTGAAAGGGGTAGCGGGAGTTTGACCGGGGAGCTGTTTTTT. Translated, it gives CASSERGSGSLTGELFF.

This chain joins TRBV19 and TRBJ2-1; TRBD2 aligns across 10 bases. The germline gives CDR1 LNHDA, CDR2 SQIVND (reference sequence). This CDR3 is built from 14 residues. V dropped 6 bases and J dropped 5; count of bases not matched to a gene: 4. The CDR3 DNA follows: TGTGCCAGTAGAGCGGGAGGGGCCCACAATGAGCAGTTCTTC. Encoded protein: CASRAGGAHNEQFF.

The chain carries TRBV3-1 and TRBJ2-1; 8 nucleotides align to TRBD1. The germline CDR1 and CDR2 sequences are LGHDT and YNNKEL (reference sequence). The CDR3 extends over 17 amino acids. J lost 2 bases, V lost 1 base, and 7 bases had no gene match. CDR3 protein: CASSQGSGQGPYNEQFF. CDR3 nucleotide sequence: TGTGCCAGCAGCCAAGGGAGCGGACAGGGACCCTACAATGAGCAGTTCTTC.

The gene calls are TRBV12-3 or TRBV12-4 and TRBJ2-7; D is perhaps TRBD2 (5 bases). The CDR3 has 14 residues. With 1 base removed from V and 6 bases from J, the gap between germline ends came to 13 bases. The DNA for the CDR3 is TGTGCCAGCAGTTTAGTCATAAGGGCGGGCGAGCAGTACTTC. It codes for CASSLVIRAGEQYF.

As for this clonotype: A much larger clone lies one base from this, so it may be a read error. Without the conserved terminal phenylalanine or tryptophan, this CDR3 likely stems from a read error. V is TRBV9 and J is TRBJ2-4, with unresolved D. Germline-derived CDR1 and CDR2 are SGDLS and YYNGEE. The V gene lost 4 bases and the J gene lost 10 bases, with 9 bases spanning the gap. The CDR3 is 11 amino acids. The CDR3 spells CASSPGTIQYL. As DNA, the CDR3 is TGTGCCAGCAGCCCCGGAACGATTCAGTACTTA.

This clonotype was counted only a few times. This chain joins TRBV27 and TRBJ1-4, with D uncertain. The CDR3 is made up of 12 amino acids. Per the germline V gene, CDR1 is MNHEY and CDR2 is SMNVEV (reference sequence). The germline V and J ends were trimmed by 5 bases and 4 bases, with 5 bases remaining between them. CDR3 residues: CASSNINEKLFF. The CDR3 nucleotides read TGTGCCAGCAGTAATATTAATGAAAAACTGTTTTTT.

In its sample, this clonotype was seen a few times. The V gene is TRBV5-5, the J gene TRBJ1-1; perhaps TRBD1 as D (5 bases). Trimming pared 0 bases from V and 5 bases from J, leaving 11 bases between. Germline CDR1 reads SGHKS; CDR2 reads YYEKEE (reference sequence). The CDR3 length is 14 residues. The CDR3 loop reads CASSLAHRGTEAFF. CDR3 sequence (DNA): TGTGCCAGCAGCTTGGCCCACCGGGGGACTGAAGCTTTCTTT. Variable domain in full (rest from reference TRBV5-5 and TRBJ1-1): DAGVTQSPTHLIKTRGQQVTLRCSPISGHKSVSWYQQVLGQGPQFIFQYYEKEERGRGNFPDRFSARQFPNYSSELNVNALLLGDSALYLCASSLAHRGTEAFFGQGTRLTVV.

This clonotype turned up a few times. This chain uses TRBV12-3 or TRBV12-4 with TRBJ1-4; D gene uncertain. The CDR3 is made up of 17 amino acids. Trimming took off 5 bases at V and 4 bases at J, with 20 bases between the two ends. DNA for the CDR3: TGTGCCAGCAGTCCCCGACCCCGGCGCCCCGATAATGAAAAACTGTTTTTT. Protein sequence: CASSPRPRRPDNEKLFF.

The V and J genes are TRBV5-5 and TRBJ2-1; D is unresolved. Germline CDR1 SGHKS, CDR2 YYEKEE (reference sequence). The CDR3 has 13 amino acids. Trimming removed 2 bases from V and 8 bases from J, with 11 bases in between. CDR3 nucleotide sequence: TGTGCCAGCAGCTTTAATATCAGGTATGAGCAGTTCTTC. Translation: CASSFNIRYEQFF. Full variable domain (missing parts from reference TRBV5-5 and TRBJ2-1): DAGVTQSPTHLIKTRGQQVTLRCSPISGHKSVSWYQQVLGQGPQFIFQYYEKEERGRGNFPDRFSARQFPNYSSELNVNALLLGDSALYLCASSFNIRYEQFFGPGTRLTVL.

This chain joins TRBV5-5 and TRBJ2-7; D perhaps matches TRBD2 (6 bases). The CDR3 is made up of 15 amino acids. Trimming removed 6 bases from V and 7 bases from J, with 23 bases in between. Germline CDR1 SGHKS, CDR2 YYEKEE (reference sequence). CDR3 sequence (DNA): TGTGCCAGCACCAGATGGGAGGCTCGAGGGGAAGAGCAGTACTTC. It yields the protein CASTRWEARGEEQYF.

The chain has TRBV18 and TRBJ2-7; TRBD2 agrees at 9 bases. The DNA matches TRBJ2-5 better at its end, which makes the J call doubtful. Germline V gene data show CDR1 as KGHSH and CDR2 as LQKENI. CDR3 length: 16 amino acids. CDR3 in amino acids: CASSPTLAGNQETQYF. CDR3 bases: TGTGCCAGCTCACCAACTCTAGCGGGGAACCAAGAGACCCAGTACTTC.